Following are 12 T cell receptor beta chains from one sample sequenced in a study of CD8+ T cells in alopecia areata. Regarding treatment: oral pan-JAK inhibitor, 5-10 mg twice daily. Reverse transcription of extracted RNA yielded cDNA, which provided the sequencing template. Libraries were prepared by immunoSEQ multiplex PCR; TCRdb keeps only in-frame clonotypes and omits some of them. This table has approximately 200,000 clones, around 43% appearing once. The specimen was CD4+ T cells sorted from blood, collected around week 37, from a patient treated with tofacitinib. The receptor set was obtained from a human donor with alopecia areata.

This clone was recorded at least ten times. CDR3 in DNA: TGTGCCAGCAGCTTAGCGGGCGGGAACGAGCAGTACTTC. Translating gives CASSLAGGNEQYF. The rearrangement uses TRBV7-2 and TRBJ2-7, with a tentative D call TRBD2 (6 bases). The CDR3 contains 13 residues. Germline values: CDR1 SGHTA, CDR2 FQGNSA. Between the trimmed V and J ends, which lost 0 bases and 5 bases, there was a span of 8 bases.

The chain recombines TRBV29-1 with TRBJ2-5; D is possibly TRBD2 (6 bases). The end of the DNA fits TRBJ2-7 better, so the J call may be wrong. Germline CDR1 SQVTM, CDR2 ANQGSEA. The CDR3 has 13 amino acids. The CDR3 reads CSVDFGGPYEQYF. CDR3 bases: TGCAGCGTTGACTTCGGGGGTCCCTACGAGCAGTACTTC.

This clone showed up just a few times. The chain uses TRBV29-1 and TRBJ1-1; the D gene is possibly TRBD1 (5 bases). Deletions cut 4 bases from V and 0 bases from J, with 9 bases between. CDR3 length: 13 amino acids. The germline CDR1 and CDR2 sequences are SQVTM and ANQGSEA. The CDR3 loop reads CSVGGTLNTEAFF. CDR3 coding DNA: TGCAGCGTTGGCGGGACCTTGAACACTGAAGCTTTCTTT. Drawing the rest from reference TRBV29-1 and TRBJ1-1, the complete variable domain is SAVISQKPSRDICQRGTSLTIQCQVDSQVTMMFWYRQQPGQSLTLIATANQGSEATYESGFVIDKFPISRPNLTFSTLTVSNMSPEDSSIYLCSVGGTLNTEAFFGQGTRLTVV.

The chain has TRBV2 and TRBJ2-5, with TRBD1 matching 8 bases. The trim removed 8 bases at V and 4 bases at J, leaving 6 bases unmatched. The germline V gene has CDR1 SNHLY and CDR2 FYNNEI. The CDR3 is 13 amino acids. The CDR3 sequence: CASATGQVETQYF. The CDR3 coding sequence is TGTGCCAGCGCAACGGGACAGGTAGAGACCCAGTACTTC.

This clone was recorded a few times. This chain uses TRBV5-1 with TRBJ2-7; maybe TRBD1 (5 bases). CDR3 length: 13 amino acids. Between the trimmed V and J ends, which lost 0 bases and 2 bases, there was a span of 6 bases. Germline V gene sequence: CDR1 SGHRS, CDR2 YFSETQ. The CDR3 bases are TGCGCCAGCAGCTTGGAGACAGCCTACGAGCAGTACTTC. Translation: CASSLETAYEQYF.

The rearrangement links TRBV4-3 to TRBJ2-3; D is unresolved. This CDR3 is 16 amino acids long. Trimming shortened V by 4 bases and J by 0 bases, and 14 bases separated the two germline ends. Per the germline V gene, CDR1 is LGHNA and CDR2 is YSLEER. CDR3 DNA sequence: TGCGCCAGCAGCCCGAGATGGGCGCCGAGCACAGATACGCAGTATTTT. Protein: CASSPRWAPSTDTQYF.

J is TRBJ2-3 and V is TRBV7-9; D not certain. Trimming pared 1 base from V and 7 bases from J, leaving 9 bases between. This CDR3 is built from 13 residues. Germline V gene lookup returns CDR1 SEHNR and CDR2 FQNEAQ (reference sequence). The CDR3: CASSLGGGNTQYF. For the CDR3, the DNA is TGTGCCAGCAGCTTAGGCGGCGGCAATACGCAGTATTTT.

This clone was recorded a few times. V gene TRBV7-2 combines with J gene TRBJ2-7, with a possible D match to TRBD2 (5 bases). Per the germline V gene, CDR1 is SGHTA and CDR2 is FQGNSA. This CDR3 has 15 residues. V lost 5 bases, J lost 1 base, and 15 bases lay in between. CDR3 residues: CASSRQPGLSYEQYF. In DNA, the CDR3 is TGTGCCAGCAGCCGCCAGCCCGGACTTTCCTACGAGCAGTACTTC.

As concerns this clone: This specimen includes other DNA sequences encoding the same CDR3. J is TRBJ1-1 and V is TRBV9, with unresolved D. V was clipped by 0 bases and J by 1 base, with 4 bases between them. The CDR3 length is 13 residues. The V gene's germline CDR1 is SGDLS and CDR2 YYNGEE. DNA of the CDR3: TGTGCCAGCAGCGTAGTACAGAACACTGAAGCTTTCTTT. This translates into CASSVVQNTEAFF.

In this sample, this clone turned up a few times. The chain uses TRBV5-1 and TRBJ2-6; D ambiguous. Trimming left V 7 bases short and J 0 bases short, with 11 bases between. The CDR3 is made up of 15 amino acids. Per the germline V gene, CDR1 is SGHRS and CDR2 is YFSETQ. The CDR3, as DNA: TGCGCCAGCGCCGGGTACGGCTCTGGGGCCAACGTCCTGACTTTC. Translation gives CASAGYGSGANVLTF.

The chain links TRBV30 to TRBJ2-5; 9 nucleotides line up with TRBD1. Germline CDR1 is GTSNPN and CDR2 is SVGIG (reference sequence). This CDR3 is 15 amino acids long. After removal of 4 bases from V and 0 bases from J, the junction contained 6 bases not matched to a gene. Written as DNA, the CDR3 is TGTGCCTGGACGCCGGGGGACAGGGACCAAGAGACCCAGTACTTC. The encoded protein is CAWTPGDRDQETQYF.

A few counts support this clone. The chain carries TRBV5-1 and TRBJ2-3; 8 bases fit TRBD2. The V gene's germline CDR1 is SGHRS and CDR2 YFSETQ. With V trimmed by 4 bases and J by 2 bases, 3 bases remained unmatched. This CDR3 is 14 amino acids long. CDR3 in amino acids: CASSPGGATDTQYF. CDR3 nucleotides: TGCGCCAGCAGCCCGGGGGGGGCCACAGATACGCAGTATTTT. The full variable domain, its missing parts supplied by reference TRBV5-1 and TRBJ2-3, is KAGVTQTPRYLIKTRGQQVTLSCSPISGHRSVSWYQQTPGQGLQFLFEYFSETQRNKGNFPGRFSGRQFSNSRSEMNVSTLELGDSALYLCASSPGGATDTQYFGPGTRLTVL.